This T cell receptor (beta chain) was identified in a study of shared clonotypes between healthy human individuals. The CDR3 spans 16 residues. V lost 3 bases and J lost 2, with 14 bases in between. Germline assignment: CDR1 KGHSH and CDR2 LQKENI. In the original analysis: For the immunoSEQ data, sequences were junction-only without quality scores, so filtering differed. Assay: immunoSEQ multiplex PCR; the TCRdb copy retains only in-frame clones and omits some. V, J and clone size were drawn from that table, and D and trimming were deduced from the DNA. The data show millions of clones, 85% to 95% seen once.

Specimen: naive CD4+ T cells sorted from blood. Indicated subset: CD45RA+ positively selected. The chain combines TRBV18 with TRBJ1-3; D perhaps matches TRBD1 (6 bases). The sequence derives from a man aged 18 to 35 in good health. Here the CDR3 DNA reads TGTGCCAGCTCACCGCTAGACTGGGGGCCTGGAAACACCATATATTTT. Amino acids: CASSPLDWGPGNTIYF.